The source of this TCR beta chain is a study of siplizumab effects on memory and regulatory T cells. Study-level points and caveats: Naive T cells seemed more diverse than memory cells and seemed major alloresponse contributors. Proliferating Tregs in siplizumab cultures were never verified as suppressive. Mappable alloreactive CD4+ clones averaged about 74% Treg-derived with siplizumab versus 26.9% in controls.

Every sample had approximately 10^5 of its TCR templates assayed. Libraries were prepared by immunoSEQ multiplex PCR; TCRdb keeps only in-frame clonotypes and omits some of them. There are approximately 100,000 clones in the sample; about 92% occur only once, and approximately 0.75% lies in the top ten. A remark on this clone: What it binds is unknown. One end of the junction does not line up with germline, which may come from a read error.

Germline CDR1 SSHAT, CDR2 FNYEAQ (reference sequence). There are 15 residues in the CDR3. Source material: Tregs sorted from blood. The clonotype comes from a human donor in good health. The chain recombines TRBV7-7 with TRBJ2-5; 11 nucleotides align to TRBD2. Here the CDR3 DNA reads TGTGCTAGCAGCCGACGACTAGCGGGAACAGAGACCCAGTACTTC. It yields the protein CASSRRLAGTETQYF.